Detailed here is one TCR beta chain. Its specificity is not known. PCR used 60 Vbeta primers and 13 Jbeta primers. Original processing notes: A later analysis tallied approximately 80 million unique TCR beta chains, approximately 11 million of them shared. This table comes from immunoSEQ multiplex PCR, and its TCRdb copy is limited to in-frame clones, with some not included. Clone size and the V and J calls come from that table; the DNA yielded D and trimming. The table shows 100,000 to 150,000 clones, with 77% occurring only once. This entry comes from a study of cytomegalovirus exposure and HLA in healthy donors. Findings of the study overall: Previous analysis showed most TCR beta V segments were productive about 87% or about 30% of the time. Rates of TCR association differed by HLA locus in a later analysis, with DRB1 highest and HLA-C lowest. A later analysis linked a missense DCLRE1C variant to TCR beta V- and J-gene trimming.

The CDR3 loop spans 15 amino acids. CDR1 is LGHNA and CDR2 is YNFKEQ in the germline V gene. Losses at the gene ends were 4 bases for V and 5 bases for J; bases not matched to a gene: 5. The rearrangement joins TRBV4-2 to TRBJ2-5, with TRBD2 identical over 12 bases. This TCR was sampled from a male donor in good health and CMV-seropositive. Sequenced input: PBMCs. The DNA for the CDR3 is TGTGCCAGCAGCCCGACTAGCGGGAGCCAGGAGACCCAGTACTTC. Protein: CASSPTSGSQETQYF.